This T cell receptor beta chain originates from a study of response to subunit inactivated influenza vaccine. Only a few counts were recorded for this clonotype. Its antigen is currently unknown. MiXCR, run by TCRdb on the RT-PCR reads, gives a single entry per CDR3 protein. The profile covers roughly 650,000 distinct CDR3 sequences, with around 15% appearing a single time and 6% to 9.5% taken by the ten largest. General observations from the study: Seasonal influenza vaccination, on each occasion, was suggested by the authors to recruit few new T cells.

The TCR originated in a man aged 45-65 years who received an inactivated influenza vaccine. Sequencing was performed on PBMCs from blood, taken around 15 days before vaccination.

CDR3 region: CASSMSGWPYEQYF. CDR3 DNA sequence: TGTGCCAGCAGCATGAGCGGCTGGCCCTACGAGCAGTACTTC. The gene calls are TRBV7-2 and TRBJ2-7; tentative D call: TRBD2 (5 bases). The CDR3 covers 14 residues. Per germline, CDR1 SGHTA and CDR2 FQGNSA. V lost 5 bases and J lost 2, with 13 bases in between.